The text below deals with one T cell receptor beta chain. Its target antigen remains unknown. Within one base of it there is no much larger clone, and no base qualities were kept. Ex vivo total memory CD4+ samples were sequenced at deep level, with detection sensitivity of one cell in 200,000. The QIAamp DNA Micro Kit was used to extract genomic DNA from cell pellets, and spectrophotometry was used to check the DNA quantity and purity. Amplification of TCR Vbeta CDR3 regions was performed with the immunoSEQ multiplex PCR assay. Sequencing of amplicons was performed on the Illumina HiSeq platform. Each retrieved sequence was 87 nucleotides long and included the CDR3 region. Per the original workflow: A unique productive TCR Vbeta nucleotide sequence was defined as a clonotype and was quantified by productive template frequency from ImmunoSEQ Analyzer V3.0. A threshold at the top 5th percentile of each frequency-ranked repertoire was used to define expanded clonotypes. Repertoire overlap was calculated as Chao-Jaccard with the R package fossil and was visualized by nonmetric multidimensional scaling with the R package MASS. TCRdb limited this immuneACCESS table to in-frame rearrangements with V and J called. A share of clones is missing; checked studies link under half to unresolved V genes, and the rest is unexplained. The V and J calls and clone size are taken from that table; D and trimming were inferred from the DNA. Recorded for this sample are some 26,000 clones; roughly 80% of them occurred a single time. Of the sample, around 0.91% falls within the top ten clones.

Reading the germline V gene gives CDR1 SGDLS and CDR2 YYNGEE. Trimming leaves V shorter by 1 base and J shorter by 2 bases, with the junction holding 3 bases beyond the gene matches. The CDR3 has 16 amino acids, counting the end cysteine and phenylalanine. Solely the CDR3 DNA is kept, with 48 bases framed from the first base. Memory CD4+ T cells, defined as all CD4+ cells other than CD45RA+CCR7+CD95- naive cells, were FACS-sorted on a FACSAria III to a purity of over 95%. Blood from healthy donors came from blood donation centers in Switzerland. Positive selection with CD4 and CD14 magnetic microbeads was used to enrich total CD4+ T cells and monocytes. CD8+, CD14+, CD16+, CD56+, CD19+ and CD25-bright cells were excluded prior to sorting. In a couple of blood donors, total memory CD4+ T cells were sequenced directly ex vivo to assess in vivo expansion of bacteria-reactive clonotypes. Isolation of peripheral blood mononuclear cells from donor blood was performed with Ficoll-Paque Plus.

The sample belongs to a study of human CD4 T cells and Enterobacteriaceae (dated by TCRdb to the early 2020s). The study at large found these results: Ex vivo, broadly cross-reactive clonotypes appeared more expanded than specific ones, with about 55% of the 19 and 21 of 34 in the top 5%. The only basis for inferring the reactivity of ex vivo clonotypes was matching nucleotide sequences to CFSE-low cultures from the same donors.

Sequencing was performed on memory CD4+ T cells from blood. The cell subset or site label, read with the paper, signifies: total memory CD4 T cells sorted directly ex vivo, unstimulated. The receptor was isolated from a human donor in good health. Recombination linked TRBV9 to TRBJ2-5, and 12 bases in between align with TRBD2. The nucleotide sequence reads TGTGCCAGCAGCGTATCTACTAGCGGGGGGCAAGAGACCCAGTACTTC. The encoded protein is CASSVSTSGGQETQYF.